This T cell receptor (beta chain) was observed in a study of blood T cell repertoires in COVID-19. For the study at large: T cells, B-cell-depleted T cells, or PBMCs supplied cDNA or gDNA.

From germline, CDR1 is SGHVS and CDR2 FQNEAQ. This CDR3 spans 15 amino acids. The trim removed 6 bases at V and 6 bases at J, leaving 11 bases unmatched. Assay: immunoSEQ multiplex PCR; the TCRdb copy retains only in-frame clones and omits some. Found here are fewer than 350,000 clones, approximately 89% of them singletons; the top ten hold about 7.8%. The specimen sequenced was peripheral blood. This clonotype originated in a woman aged 50 to 65 who had recovered from COVID-19. This chain joins TRBV7-8 and TRBJ2-1, with 7 bases lining up with TRBD1. CDR3 sequence: CASRSDRDSSNEQFF. The CDR3, as DNA: TGTGCCAGCAGATCCGACAGGGATTCGAGCAATGAGCAGTTCTTC.